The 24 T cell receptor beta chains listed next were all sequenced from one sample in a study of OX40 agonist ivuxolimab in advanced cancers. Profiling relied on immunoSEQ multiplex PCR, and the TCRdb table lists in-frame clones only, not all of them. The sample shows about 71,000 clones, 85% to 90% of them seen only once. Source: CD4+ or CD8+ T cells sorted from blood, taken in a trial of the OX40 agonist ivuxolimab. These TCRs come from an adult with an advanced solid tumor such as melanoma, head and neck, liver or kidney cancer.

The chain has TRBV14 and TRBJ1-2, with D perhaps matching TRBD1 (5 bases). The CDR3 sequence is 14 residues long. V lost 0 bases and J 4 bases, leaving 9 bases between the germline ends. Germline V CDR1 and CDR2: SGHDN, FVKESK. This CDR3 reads CASSQEWGPYGYTF. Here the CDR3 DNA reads TGTGCCAGCAGCCAAGAATGGGGCCCCTATGGCTACACCTTC.

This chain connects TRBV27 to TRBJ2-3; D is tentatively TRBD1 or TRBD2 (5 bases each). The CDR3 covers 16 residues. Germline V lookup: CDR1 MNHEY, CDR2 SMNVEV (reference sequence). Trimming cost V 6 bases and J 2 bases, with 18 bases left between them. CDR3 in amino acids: CASSLRGRASTDTQYF. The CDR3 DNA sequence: TGTGCCAGCAGCCTAAGGGGACGGGCCTCCACAGATACGCAGTATTTT.

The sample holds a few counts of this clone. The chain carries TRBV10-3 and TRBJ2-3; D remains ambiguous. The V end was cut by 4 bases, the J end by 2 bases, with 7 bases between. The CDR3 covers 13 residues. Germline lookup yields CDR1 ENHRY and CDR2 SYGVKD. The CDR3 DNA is TGTGCCATCAGTGCCGAGCTCACAGATACGCAGTATTTT. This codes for CAISAELTDTQYF.

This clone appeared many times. CDR3 amino acids: CASSAQRGPRYNEQFF. The CDR3 nucleotides read TGTGCCAGTAGTGCACAAAGAGGGCCGAGATACAATGAGCAGTTCTTC. The chain has TRBV19 and TRBJ2-1; tentatively, D is TRBD2 (5 bases). Germline V gene lookup returns CDR1 LNHDA and CDR2 SQIVND (reference sequence). The CDR3 runs to 16 residues. The V gene lost 5 bases and the J gene lost 4 bases, with 18 bases spanning the gap. Filled out from reference TRBV19 and TRBJ2-1, the complete variable domain reads DGGITQSPKYLFRKEGQNVTLSCEQNLNHDAMYWYRQDPGQGLRLIYYSQIVNDFQKGDIAEGYSVSREKKESFPLTVTSAQKNPTAFYLCASSAQRGPRYNEQFFGPGTRLTVL.

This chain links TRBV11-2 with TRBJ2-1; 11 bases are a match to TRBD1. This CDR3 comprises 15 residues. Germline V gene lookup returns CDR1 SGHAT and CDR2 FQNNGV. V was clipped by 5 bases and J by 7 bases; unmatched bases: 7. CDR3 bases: TGTGCCAGCAGCGGGCGGACAGGGGGCTTGAATGAGCAGTTCTTC. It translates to CASSGRTGGLNEQFF.

CDR3 coding DNA: TGTGCCAGCAGCTTAGGGGGCGGGACCTCCTACAATGAGCAGTTCTTC. This codes for CASSLGGGTSYNEQFF. The chain combines TRBV9 with TRBJ2-1; D may be TRBD1 (7 bases). V dropped 4 bases and J dropped 0 bases, with 14 bases sitting between them. This CDR3 is built from 16 residues. The germline CDR1 and CDR2 sequences are SGDLS and YYNGEE.

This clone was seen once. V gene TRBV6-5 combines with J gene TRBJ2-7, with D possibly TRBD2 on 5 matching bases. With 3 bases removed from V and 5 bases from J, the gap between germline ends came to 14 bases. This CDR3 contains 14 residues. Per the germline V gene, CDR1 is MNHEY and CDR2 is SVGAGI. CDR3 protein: CASSYPDEGHEQYF. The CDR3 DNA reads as TGTGCCAGCAGTTATCCGGACGAGGGCCACGAGCAGTACTTC.

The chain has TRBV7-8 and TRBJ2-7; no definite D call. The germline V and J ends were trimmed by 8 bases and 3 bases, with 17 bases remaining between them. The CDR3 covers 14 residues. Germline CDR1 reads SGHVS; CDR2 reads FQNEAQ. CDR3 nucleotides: TGTGCCAGCGGATCCAGACCCAAAATCTACGAGCAGTACTTC. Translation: CASGSRPKIYEQYF.

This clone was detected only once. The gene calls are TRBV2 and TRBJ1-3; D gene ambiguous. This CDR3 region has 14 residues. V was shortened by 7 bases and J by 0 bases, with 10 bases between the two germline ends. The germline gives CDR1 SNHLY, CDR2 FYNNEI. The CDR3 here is CASINRISGNTIYF. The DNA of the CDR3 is TGTGCCAGCATCAACAGAATCTCTGGAAACACCATATATTTT.

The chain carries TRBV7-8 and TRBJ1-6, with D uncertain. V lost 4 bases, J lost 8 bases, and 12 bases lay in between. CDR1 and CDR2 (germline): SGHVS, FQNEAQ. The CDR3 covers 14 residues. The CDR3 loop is CASSSGFVDSPLHF. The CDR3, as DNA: TGTGCCAGCAGCTCCGGCTTTGTTGATTCACCCCTCCACTTT.

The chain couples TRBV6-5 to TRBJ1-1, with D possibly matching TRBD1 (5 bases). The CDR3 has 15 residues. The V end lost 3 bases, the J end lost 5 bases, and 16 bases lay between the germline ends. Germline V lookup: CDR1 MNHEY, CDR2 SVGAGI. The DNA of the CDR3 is TGTGCCAGCAGTTATTCCGGGACCCCGGGGACTGAAGCTTTCTTT. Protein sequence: CASSYSGTPGTEAFF.

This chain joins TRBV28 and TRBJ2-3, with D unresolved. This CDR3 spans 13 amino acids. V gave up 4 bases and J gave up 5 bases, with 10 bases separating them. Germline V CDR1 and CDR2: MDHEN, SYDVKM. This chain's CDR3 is CASSSVWKDTQYF. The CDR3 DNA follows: TGTGCCAGCAGTTCCGTTTGGAAAGATACGCAGTATTTT.

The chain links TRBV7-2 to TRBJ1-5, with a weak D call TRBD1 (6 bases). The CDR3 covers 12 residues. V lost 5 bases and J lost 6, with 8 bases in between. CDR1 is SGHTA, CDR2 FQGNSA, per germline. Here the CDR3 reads CASSVGGQPQHF. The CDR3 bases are TGTGCCAGCAGCGTAGGGGGTCAGCCCCAGCATTTT. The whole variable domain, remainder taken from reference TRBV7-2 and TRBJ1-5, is GAGVSQSPSNKVTEKGKDVELRCDPISGHTALYWYRQSLGQGLEFLIYFQGNSAPDKSGLPSDRFSAERTGGSVSTLTIQRTQQEDSAVYLCASSVGGQPQHFGDGTRLSIL.

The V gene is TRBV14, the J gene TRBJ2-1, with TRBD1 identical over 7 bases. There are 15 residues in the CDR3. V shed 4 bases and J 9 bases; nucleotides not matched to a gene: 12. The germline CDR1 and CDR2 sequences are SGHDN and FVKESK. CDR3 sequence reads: CASSPQAVAGGEQFF. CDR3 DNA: TGTGCCAGCAGCCCCCAAGCGGTAGCAGGGGGTGAGCAGTTCTTC.

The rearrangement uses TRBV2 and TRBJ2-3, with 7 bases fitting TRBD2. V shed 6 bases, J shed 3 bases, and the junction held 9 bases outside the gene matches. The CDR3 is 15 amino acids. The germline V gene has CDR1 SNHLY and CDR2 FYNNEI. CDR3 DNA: TGTGCCAGCAGGCGCCTAGCGGCCCTGACAGATACGCAGTATTTT. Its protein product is CASRRLAALTDTQYF.

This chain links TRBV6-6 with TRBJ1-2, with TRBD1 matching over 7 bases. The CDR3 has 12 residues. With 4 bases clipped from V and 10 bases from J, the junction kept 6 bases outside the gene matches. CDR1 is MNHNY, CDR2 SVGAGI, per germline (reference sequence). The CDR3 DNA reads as TGTGCCAGCAGTTCTGGACAGGCCTACTACACCTTC. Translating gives CASSSGQAYYTF.

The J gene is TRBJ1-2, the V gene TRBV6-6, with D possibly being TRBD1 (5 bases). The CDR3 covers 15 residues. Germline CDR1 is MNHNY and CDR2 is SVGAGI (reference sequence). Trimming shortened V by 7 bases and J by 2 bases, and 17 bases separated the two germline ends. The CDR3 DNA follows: TGTGCCAGCAACTACCGACAGAACAGAAACTATGGCTACACCTTC. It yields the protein CASNYRQNRNYGYTF.

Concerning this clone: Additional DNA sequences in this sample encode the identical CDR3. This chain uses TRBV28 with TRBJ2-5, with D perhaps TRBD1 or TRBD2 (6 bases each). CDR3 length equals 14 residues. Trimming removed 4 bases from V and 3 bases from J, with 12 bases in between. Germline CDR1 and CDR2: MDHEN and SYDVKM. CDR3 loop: CASSSGGGKETQYF. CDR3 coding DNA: TGTGCCAGCAGTTCCGGGGGCGGAAAAGAGACCCAGTACTTC. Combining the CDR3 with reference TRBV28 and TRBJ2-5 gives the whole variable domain DVKVTQSSRYLVKRTGEKVFLECVQDMDHENMFWYRQDPGLGLRLIYFSYDVKMKEKGDIPEGYSVSREKKERFSLILESASTNQTSMYLCASSSGGGKETQYFGPGTRLLVL.

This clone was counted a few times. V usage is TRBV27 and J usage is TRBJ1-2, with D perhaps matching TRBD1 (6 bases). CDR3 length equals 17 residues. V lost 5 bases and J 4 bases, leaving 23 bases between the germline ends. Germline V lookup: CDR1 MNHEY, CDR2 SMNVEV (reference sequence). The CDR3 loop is CASSLTHGGGDSYGYTF. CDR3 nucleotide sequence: TGTGCCAGCAGTCTCACCCACGGGGGGGGCGACAGCTATGGCTACACCTTC.

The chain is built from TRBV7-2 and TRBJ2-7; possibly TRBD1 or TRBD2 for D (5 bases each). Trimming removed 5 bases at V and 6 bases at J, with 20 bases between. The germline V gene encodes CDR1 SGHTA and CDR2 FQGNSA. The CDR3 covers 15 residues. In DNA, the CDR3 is TGTGCCAGCAGCCCCCCGTGGGGGATCGGGCGCGAGCAGTACTTC. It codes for CASSPPWGIGREQYF.

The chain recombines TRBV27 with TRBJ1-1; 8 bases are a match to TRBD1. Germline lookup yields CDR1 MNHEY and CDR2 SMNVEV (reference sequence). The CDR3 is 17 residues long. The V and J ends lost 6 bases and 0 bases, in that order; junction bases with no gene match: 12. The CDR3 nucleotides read TGTGCCAGCAGCTCCGGCAGGGGGCAAATAATGAACACTGAAGCTTTCTTT. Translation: CASSSGRGQIMNTEAFF.

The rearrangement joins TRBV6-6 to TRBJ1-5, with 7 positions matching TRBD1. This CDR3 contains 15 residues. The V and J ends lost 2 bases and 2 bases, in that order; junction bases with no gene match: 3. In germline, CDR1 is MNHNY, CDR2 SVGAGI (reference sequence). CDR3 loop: CASSYTGQGNQPQHF. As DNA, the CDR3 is TGTGCCAGCAGTTACACCGGACAGGGCAATCAGCCCCAGCATTTT.

The CDR3 is CASSQDHSSGNTIYF. CDR3 DNA: TGTGCCAGCAGCCAAGATCACAGCTCTGGAAACACCATATATTTT. The chain is built from TRBV4-2 and TRBJ1-3; D is unresolved. Per germline, CDR1 LGHNA and CDR2 YNFKEQ. The CDR3 runs to 15 residues. Trimming cost V 0 bases and J 0 bases, with 6 bases left between them.

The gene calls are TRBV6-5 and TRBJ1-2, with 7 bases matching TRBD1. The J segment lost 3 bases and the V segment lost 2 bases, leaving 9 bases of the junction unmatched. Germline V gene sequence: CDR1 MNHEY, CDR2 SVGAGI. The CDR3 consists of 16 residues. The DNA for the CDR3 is TGTGCCAGCAGTTACCTTACGACAGGGAAAGACTATGGCTACACCTTC. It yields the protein CASSYLTTGKDYGYTF.